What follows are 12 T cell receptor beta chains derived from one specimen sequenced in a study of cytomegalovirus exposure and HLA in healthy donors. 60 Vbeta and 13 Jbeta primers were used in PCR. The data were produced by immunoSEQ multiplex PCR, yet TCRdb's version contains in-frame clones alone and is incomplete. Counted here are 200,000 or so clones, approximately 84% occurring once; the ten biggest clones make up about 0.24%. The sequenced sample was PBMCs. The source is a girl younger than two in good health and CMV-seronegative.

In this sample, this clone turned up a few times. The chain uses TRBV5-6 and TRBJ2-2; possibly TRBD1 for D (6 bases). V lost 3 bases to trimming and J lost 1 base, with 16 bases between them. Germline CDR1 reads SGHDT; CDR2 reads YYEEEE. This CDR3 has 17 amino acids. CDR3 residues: CASSYEPGTRNTGELFF. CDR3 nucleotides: TGTGCCAGCAGCTACGAACCCGGGACACGGAACACCGGGGAGCTGTTTTTT.

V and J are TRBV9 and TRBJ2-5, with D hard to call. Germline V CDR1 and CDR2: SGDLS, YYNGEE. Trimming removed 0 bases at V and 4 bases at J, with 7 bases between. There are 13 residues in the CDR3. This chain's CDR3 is CASSVGPGETQYF. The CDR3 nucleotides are TGTGCCAGCAGCGTAGGTCCAGGAGAGACCCAGTACTTC.

For the CDR3, the DNA is TGTGCCAGCAGCATTGACAGGGGCTCTGGAAACACCATATATTTT. As protein: CASSIDRGSGNTIYF. V usage is TRBV9 and J usage is TRBJ1-3; 8 bases map to TRBD1. Germline V gives CDR1 SGDLS, CDR2 YYNGEE. The junction had 3 bases not matched to a gene; V was cut back by 4 bases and J by 0 bases. The CDR3 covers 15 residues.

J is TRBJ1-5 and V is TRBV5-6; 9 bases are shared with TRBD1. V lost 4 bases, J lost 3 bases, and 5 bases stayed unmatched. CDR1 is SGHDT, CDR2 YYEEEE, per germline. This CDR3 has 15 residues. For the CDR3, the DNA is TGTGCCAGCAGCAGGACAGGGGTGGACAATCAGCCCCAGCATTTT. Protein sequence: CASSRTGVDNQPQHF. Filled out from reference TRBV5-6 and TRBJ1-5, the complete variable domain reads DAGVTQSPTHLIKTRGQQVTLRCSPKSGHDTVSWYQQALGQGPQFIFQYYEEEERQRGNFPDRFSGHQFPNYSSELNVNALLLGDSALYLCASSRTGVDNQPQHFGDGTRLSIL.

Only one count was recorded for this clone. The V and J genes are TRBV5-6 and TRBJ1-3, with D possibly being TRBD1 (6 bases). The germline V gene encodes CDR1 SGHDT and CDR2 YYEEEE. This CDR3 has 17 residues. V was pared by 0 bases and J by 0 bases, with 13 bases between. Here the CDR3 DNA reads TGTGCCAGCAGCTTGGGTCAGGGGTTGGTCTCTGGAAACACCATATATTTT. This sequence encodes CASSLGQGLVSGNTIYF.

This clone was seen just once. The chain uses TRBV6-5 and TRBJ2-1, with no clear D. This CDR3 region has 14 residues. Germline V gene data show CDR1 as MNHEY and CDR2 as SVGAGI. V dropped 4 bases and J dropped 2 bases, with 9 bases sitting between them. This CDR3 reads CASSSSLPYNEQFF. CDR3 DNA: TGTGCCAGCAGTTCTAGTCTTCCCTACAATGAGCAGTTCTTC.

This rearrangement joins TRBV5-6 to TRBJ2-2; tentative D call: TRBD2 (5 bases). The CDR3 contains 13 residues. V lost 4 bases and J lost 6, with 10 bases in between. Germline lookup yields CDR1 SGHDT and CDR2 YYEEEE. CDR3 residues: CASSATRAGELFF. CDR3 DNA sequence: TGTGCCAGCAGCGCTACTAGGGCCGGGGAGCTGTTTTTT.

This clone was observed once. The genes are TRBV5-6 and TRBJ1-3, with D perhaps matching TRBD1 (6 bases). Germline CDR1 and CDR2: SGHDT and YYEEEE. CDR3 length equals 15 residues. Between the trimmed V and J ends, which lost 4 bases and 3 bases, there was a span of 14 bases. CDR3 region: CASSPGTPFGNTIYF. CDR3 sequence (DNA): TGTGCCAGCAGCCCCGGGACACCTTTTGGAAACACCATATATTTT.

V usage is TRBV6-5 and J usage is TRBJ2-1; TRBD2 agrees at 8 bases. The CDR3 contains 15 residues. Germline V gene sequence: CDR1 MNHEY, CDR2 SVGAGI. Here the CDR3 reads CPTLRTSPKSNEQFF. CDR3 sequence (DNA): TGTCCCACCCTTAGGACTAGCCCAAAGAGCAATGAGCAGTTCTTC.

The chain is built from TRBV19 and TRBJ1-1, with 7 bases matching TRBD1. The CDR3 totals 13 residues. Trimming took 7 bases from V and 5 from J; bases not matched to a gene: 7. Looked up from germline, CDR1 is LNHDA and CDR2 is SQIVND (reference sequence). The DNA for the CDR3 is TGTGCCAGTACCCGACAGGGTTTAACTGAAGCTTTCTTT. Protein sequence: CASTRQGLTEAFF. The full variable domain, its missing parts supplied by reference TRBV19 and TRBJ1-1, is DGGITQSPKYLFRKEGQNVTLSCEQNLNHDAMYWYRQDPGQGLRLIYYSQIVNDFQKGDIAEGYSVSREKKESFPLTVTSAQKNPTAFYLCASTRQGLTEAFFGQGTRLTVV.

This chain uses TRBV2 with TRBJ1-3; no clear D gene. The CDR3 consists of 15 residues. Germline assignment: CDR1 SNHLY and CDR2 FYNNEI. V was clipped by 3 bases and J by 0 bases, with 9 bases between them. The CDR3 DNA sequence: TGTGCCAGCAGTGAGGAGGCGAGCTCTGGAAACACCATATATTTT. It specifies CASSEEASSGNTIYF.

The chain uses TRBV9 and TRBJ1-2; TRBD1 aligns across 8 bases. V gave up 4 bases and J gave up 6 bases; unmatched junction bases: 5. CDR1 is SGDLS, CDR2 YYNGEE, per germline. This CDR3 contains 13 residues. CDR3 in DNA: TGTGCCAGCAGCACCCGACAGGGGAATGGCTACACCTTC. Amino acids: CASSTRQGNGYTF.